This TCR beta chain was sequenced during a study of type 1 regulatory T cells. At the level of the study: An in vitro protocol generated T-allo10, a Tr1-enriched, alloantigen-specific CD4 T cell product.

CDR3 length equals 17 residues. The V gene end was trimmed by 4 bases and the J gene end by 5 bases; junction bases not matched to a gene: 14. CDR1 is SGHDN and CDR2 is FVKESK in the germline V gene. MiXCR was run by TCRdb on the reads, yielding one entry per CDR3 protein. This table holds 75,000 to 100,000 distinct CDR3 sequences, less than 40% found once. Sequencing was performed on CD4+ T cells, either the whole sample or a sorted fraction (not recorded which). The chain employs TRBV14 and TRBJ1-1; the match to TRBD1 covers 9 bases. The sequence was obtained from a human donor in good health. For the CDR3, the DNA is TGTGCCAGCAGCCCCCTTTGGGACAGGGAAGTTGGAACTGAAGCTTTCTTT. Translated: CASSPLWDREVGTEAFF.